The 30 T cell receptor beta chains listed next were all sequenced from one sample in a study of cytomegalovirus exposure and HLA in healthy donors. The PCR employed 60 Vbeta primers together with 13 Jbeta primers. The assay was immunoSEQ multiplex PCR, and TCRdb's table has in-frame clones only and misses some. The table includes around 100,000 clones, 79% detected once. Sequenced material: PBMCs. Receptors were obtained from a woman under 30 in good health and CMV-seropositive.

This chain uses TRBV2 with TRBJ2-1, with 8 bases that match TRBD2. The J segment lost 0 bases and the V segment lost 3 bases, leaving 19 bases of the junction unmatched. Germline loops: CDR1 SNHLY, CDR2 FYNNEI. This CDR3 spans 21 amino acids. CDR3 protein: CASSDAGGGLAGFSSYNEQFF. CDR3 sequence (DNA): TGTGCCAGCAGTGATGCTGGGGGAGGGCTAGCGGGCTTTAGCTCCTACAATGAGCAGTTCTTC.

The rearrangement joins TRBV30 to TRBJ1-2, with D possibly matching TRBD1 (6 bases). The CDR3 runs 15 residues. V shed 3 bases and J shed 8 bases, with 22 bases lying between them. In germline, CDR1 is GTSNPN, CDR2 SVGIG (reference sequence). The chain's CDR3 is CAWSLSLLGGGGYTF. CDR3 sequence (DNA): TGTGCCTGGAGCCTCTCCCTCCTTGGGGGCGGAGGCTACACCTTC.

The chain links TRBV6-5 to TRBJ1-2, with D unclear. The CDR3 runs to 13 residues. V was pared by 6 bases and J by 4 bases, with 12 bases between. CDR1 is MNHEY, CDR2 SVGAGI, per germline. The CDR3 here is CASSHVNGYGYTF. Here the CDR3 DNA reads TGTGCCAGCAGCCACGTTAACGGCTATGGCTACACCTTC.

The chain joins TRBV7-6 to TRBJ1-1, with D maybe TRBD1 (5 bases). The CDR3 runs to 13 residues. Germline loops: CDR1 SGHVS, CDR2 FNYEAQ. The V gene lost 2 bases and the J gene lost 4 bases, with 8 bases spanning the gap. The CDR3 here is CASSLRGGTEAFF. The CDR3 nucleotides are TGTGCCAGCAGCTTACGGGGGGGCACTGAAGCTTTCTTT.

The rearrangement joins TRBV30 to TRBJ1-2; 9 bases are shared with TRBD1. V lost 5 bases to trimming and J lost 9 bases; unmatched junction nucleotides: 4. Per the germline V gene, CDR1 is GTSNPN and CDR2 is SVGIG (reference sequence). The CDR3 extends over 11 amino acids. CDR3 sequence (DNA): TGTGCCTGGCGAGGGACAGGGAGCTACACCTTC. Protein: CAWRGTGSYTF.

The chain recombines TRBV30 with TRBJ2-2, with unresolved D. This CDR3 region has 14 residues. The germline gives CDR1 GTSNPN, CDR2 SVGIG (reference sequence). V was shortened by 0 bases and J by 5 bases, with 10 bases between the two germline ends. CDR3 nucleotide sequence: TGTGCCTGGAGTGTAGTCGCGGTGACCGGGGAGCTGTTTTTT. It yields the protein CAWSVVAVTGELFF.

The CDR3 DNA is TGTGCCAGCAGTTCCGGACAGGGCACCATATATTTT. Its protein product is CASSSGQGTIYF. The chain links TRBV6-6 to TRBJ1-3, with 8 bases identical to TRBD1. The ends lost 4 bases at V and 9 bases at J; junction bases unmatched: 2. The germline CDR1 and CDR2 sequences are MNHNY and SVGAGI (reference sequence). The CDR3 covers 12 residues.

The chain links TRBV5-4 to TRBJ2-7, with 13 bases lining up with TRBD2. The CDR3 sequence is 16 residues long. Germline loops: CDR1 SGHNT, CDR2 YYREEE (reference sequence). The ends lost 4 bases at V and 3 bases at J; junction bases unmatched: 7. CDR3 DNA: TGTGCCAGCAGCCCCGGACTAGCGGGAGCCCACTACGAGCAGTACTTC. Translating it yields CASSPGLAGAHYEQYF.

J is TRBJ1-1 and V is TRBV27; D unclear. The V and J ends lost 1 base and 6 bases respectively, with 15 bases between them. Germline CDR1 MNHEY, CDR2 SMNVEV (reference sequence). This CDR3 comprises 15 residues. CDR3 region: CASSLFGSADSEAFF. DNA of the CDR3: TGTGCCAGCAGTTTATTTGGATCGGCGGATTCTGAAGCTTTCTTT.

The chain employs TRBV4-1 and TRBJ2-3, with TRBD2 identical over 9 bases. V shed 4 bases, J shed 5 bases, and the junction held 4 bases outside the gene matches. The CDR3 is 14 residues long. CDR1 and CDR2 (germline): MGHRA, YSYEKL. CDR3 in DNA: TGCGCCAGCAGCCCAGATAGCGGGAGAGATACGCAGTATTTT. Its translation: CASSPDSGRDTQYF.

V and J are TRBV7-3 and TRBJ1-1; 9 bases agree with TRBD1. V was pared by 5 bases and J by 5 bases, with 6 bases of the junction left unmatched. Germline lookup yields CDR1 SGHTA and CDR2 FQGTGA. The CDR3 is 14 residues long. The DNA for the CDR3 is TGTGCCAGCAGCCAAACAGGGGGCCATACTGAAGCTTTCTTT. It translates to CASSQTGGHTEAFF.

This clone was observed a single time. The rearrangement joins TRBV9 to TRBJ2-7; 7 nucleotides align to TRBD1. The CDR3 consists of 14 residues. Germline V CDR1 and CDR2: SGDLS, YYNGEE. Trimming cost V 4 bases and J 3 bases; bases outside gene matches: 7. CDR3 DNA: TGTGCCAGCAGCCCGACAGGGAATGTCTACGAGCAGTACTTC. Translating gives CASSPTGNVYEQYF.

CDR3 region: CASSRGTGKETQYF. The DNA for the CDR3 is TGTGCCAGCTCACGGGGGACAGGGAAAGAGACCCAGTACTTC. The V and J genes are TRBV18 and TRBJ2-5, with TRBD1 identical over 9 bases. After removal of 4 bases from V and 3 bases from J, the junction contained 3 bases not matched to a gene. The CDR3 is 14 amino acids. Germline V CDR1 and CDR2: KGHSH, LQKENI.

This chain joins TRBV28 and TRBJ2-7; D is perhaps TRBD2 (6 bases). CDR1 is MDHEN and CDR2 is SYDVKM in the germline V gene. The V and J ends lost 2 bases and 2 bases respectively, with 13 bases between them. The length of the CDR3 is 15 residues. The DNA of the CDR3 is TGTGCCAGCAGTTTAAGGGCAGGGAGGCCCTACGAGCAGTACTTC. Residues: CASSLRAGRPYEQYF.

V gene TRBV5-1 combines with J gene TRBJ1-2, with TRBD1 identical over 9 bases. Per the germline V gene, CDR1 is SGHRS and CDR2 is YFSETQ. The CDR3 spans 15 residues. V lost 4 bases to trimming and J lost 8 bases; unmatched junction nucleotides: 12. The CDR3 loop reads CASSGKDRGGGGYTF. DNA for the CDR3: TGCGCCAGCAGCGGTAAGGACAGGGGAGGAGGCGGCTACACCTTC.

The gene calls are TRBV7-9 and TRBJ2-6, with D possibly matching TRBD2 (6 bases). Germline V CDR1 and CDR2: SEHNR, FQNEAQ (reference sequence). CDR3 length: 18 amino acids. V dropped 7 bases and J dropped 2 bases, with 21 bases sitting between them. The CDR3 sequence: CASNASPGVVPGANVLTF. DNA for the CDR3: TGTGCCAGCAACGCTTCGCCGGGAGTCGTGCCTGGGGCCAACGTCCTGACTTTC. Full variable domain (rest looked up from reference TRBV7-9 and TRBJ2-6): DTGVSQNPRHKITKRGQNVTFRCDPISEHNRLYWYRQTLGQGPEFLTYFQNEAQLEKSRLLSDRFSAERPKGSFSTLEIQRTEQGDSAMYLCASNASPGVVPGANVLTFGAGSRLTVL.

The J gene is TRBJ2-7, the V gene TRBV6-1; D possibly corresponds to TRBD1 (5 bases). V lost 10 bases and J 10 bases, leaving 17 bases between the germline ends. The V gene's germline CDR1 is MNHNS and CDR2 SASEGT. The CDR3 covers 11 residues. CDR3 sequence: CAIGATYGQYF. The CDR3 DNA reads TGTGCCATAGGGGCAACCTACGGACAGTACTTC.

Here the CDR3 reads CASSPTGAEQYF. CDR3 coding DNA: TGTGCCAGCAGCCCTACAGGGGCCGAGCAGTACTTC. The rearrangement uses TRBV13 and TRBJ2-7; 7 bases are a match to TRBD1. CDR3 length: 12 residues. Trimming removed 5 bases from V and 6 bases from J; junction bases left unmatched: 4. The V gene's germline CDR1 is PRHDT and CDR2 FYEKMQ (reference sequence).

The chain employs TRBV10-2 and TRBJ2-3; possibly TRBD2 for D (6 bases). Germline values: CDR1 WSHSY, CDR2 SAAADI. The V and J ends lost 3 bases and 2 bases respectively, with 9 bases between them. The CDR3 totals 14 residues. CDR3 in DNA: TGCGCCAGCAGTGACGGGGACTCCACAGATACGCAGTATTTT. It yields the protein CASSDGDSTDTQYF.

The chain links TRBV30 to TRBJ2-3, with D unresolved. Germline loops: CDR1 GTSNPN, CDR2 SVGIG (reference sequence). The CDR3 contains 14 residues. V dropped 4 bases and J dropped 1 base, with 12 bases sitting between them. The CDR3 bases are TGTGCCTGGATCGCGCTCTCTGGCACAGATACGCAGTATTTT. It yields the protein CAWIALSGTDTQYF.

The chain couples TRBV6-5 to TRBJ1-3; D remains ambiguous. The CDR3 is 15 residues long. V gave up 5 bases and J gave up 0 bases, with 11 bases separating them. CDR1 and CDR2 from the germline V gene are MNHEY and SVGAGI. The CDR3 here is CASSPSRASGNTIYF. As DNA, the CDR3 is TGTGCCAGCAGTCCATCGCGAGCCTCTGGAAACACCATATATTTT.

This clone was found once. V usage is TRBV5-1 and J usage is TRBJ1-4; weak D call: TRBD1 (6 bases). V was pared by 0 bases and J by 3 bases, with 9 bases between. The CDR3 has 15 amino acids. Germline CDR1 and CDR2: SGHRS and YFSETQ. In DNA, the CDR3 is TGCGCCAGCAGCTTGGGGGGGCCCTCTAATGAAAAACTGTTTTTT. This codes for CASSLGGPSNEKLFF.

Written as DNA, the CDR3 is TGCGCCAGCAGCTTGGAAGGACGGGGAACCTACGAGCAGTACTTC. Translated, it gives CASSLEGRGTYEQYF. The chain combines TRBV5-1 with TRBJ2-7; perhaps TRBD2 as D (5 bases). With 0 bases removed from V and 2 bases from J, the gap between germline ends came to 12 bases. Looked up from germline, CDR1 is SGHRS and CDR2 is YFSETQ. CDR3 length equals 15 residues.

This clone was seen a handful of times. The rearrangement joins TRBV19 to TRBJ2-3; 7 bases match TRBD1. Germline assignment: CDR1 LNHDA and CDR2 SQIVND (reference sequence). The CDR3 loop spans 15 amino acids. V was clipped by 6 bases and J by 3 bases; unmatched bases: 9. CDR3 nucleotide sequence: TGTGCCAGTAGGATTACAGGGGATCGGACAGATACGCAGTATTTT. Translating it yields CASRITGDRTDTQYF.

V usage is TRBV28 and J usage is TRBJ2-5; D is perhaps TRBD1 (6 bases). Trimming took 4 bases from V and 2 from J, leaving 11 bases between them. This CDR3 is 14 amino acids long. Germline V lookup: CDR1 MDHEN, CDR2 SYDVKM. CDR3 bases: TGTGCCAGCAGTTCCAACAGGGTTCAAGAGACCCAGTACTTC. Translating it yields CASSSNRVQETQYF.

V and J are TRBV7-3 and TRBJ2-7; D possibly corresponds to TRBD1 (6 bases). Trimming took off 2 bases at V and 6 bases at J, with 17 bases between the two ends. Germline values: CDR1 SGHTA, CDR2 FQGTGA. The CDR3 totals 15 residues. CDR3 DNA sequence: TGTGCCAGCAGCTTAGCCGCCACCTTGGGGGCCGAGCAGTACTTC. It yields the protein CASSLAATLGAEQYF.

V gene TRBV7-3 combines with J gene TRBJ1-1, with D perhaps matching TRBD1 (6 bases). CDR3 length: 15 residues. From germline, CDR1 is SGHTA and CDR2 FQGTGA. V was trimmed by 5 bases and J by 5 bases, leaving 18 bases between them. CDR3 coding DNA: TGTGCCAGCAGCCCACCTGGGGGGGCTGGGACTGAAGCTTTCTTT. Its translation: CASSPPGGAGTEAFF.

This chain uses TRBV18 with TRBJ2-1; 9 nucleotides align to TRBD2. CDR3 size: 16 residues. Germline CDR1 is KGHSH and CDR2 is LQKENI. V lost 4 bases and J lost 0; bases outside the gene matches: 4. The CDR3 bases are TGTGCCAGCTCACGGCTAGCGGGGAGCTCCTACAATGAGCAGTTCTTC. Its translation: CASSRLAGSSYNEQFF.

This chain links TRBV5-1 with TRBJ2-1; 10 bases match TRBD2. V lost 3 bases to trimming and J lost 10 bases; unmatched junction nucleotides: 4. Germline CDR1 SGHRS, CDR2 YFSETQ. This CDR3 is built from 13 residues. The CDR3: CASSSNSGREQFF. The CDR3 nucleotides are TGCGCCAGCAGCTCCAATAGCGGGAGGGAGCAGTTCTTC.

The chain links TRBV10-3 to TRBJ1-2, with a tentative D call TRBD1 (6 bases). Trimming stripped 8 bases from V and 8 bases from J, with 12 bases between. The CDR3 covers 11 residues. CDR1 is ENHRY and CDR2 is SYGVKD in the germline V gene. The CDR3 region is CAIGGGGGYTF. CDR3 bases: TGTGCCATCGGGGGGGGCGGCGGCTACACCTTC.